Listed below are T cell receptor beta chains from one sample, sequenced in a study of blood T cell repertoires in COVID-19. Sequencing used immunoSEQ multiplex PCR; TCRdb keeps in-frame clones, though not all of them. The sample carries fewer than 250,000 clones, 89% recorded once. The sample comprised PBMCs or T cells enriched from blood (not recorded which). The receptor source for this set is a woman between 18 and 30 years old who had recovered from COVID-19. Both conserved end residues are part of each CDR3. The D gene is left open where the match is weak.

CDR3 protein: CASSLVIGGAAEAFF
V gene: TRBV11-2
D gene: NA
J gene: TRBJ1-1

CDR3 protein: CASSGGGGYGYTF
V gene: TRBV12-3/TRBV12-4
D gene: NA
J gene: TRBJ1-2

CDR3 protein: CASSFNSRGNTIYF
V gene: TRBV28
D gene: NA
J gene: TRBJ1-3

CDR3 protein: CASATSGGVETQYF
V gene: TRBV10-2
D gene: TRBD2
J gene: TRBJ2-5

CDR3 protein: CASSQGSRSAGNSYEQYF
V gene: TRBV4-1
D gene: NA
J gene: TRBJ2-7

CDR3 protein: CASSEGGSNQPQHF
V gene: TRBV10-2
D gene: NA
J gene: TRBJ1-5

CDR3 protein: CASSLSQGTEQYF
V gene: TRBV27
D gene: NA
J gene: TRBJ2-7

CDR3 protein: CASSLVGLAGPPGDEQYF
V gene: TRBV5-1
D gene: TRBD2
J gene: TRBJ2-7

CDR3 protein: CASREGRRTTNEKLFF
V gene: TRBV2
D gene: NA
J gene: TRBJ1-4

CDR3 protein: CASSGGLAGETYTGELFF
V gene: TRBV5-1
D gene: TRBD2
J gene: TRBJ2-2

CDR3 protein: CASSQDRQNIYGYTF
V gene: TRBV3-1/TRBV3-2
D gene: NA
J gene: TRBJ1-2

CDR3 protein: CASSQDRVQPQHF
V gene: TRBV4-2
D gene: NA
J gene: TRBJ1-5

CDR3 protein: CASKVGAGWEETQYF
V gene: TRBV6-5
D gene: NA
J gene: TRBJ2-5

CDR3 protein: CASSLFVPRGTDTQYF
V gene: TRBV5-1
D gene: TRBD1
J gene: TRBJ2-3

CDR3 protein: CASSFRWDSLQHF
V gene: TRBV27
D gene: TRBD1
J gene: TRBJ1-5

CDR3 protein: CASSLAYEQYF
V gene: TRBV11-2
D gene: NA
J gene: TRBJ2-7

CDR3 protein: CASTIVRGQTYEQYF
V gene: TRBV6-5
D gene: NA
J gene: TRBJ2-7

CDR3 protein: CAISYGTWDGYTF
V gene: TRBV28
D gene: NA
J gene: TRBJ1-2

CDR3 protein: CASSLAGGEQFF
V gene: TRBV5-4
D gene: TRBD2
J gene: TRBJ2-1

CDR3 protein: CSVVAREAFF
V gene: TRBV29-1
D gene: NA
J gene: TRBJ1-1

CDR3 protein: CSVEEQGGVNTEAFF
V gene: TRBV29-1
D gene: NA
J gene: TRBJ1-1

CDR3 protein: CASSKDRVYEQYF
V gene: TRBV19
D gene: TRBD1
J gene: TRBJ2-7

CDR3 protein: CASSLNRENSPLHF
V gene: TRBV7-9
D gene: NA
J gene: TRBJ1-6

CDR3 protein: CATSDATGGRGYTF
V gene: TRBV24-1
D gene: NA
J gene: TRBJ1-2

CDR3 protein: CASSRGGGTEAFF
V gene: TRBV19
D gene: NA
J gene: TRBJ1-1

CDR3 protein: CASSVAPDRGRETQYF
V gene: TRBV9
D gene: TRBD1
J gene: TRBJ2-5

CDR3 protein: CASSYTGGGGELFF
V gene: TRBV6-5
D gene: NA
J gene: TRBJ2-2

CDR3 protein: CASSLMTSGPDYTQYF
V gene: TRBV2
D gene: TRBD2
J gene: TRBJ2-3

CDR3 protein: CASSTRTGRAQPQHF
V gene: TRBV2
D gene: TRBD1
J gene: TRBJ1-5

CDR3 protein: CASRVGGNTEAFF
V gene: TRBV5-1
D gene: NA
J gene: TRBJ1-1

CDR3 protein: CAWGLGGGRPTDTQYF
V gene: TRBV30
D gene: NA
J gene: TRBJ2-3

CDR3 protein: CASSLFPGGLYEQYF
V gene: TRBV11-2
D gene: TRBD1
J gene: TRBJ2-7

CDR3 protein: CASSLMTVSSTDTQYF
V gene: TRBV13
D gene: NA
J gene: TRBJ2-3

CDR3 protein: CASSPKGQATEQYF
V gene: TRBV18
D gene: TRBD1
J gene: TRBJ2-7

CDR3 protein: CASSSKGVVTDTQYF
V gene: TRBV11-2
D gene: NA
J gene: TRBJ2-3

CDR3 protein: CASSYSQGGYEQYF
V gene: TRBV6-6
D gene: NA
J gene: TRBJ2-7

CDR3 protein: CAWSVIGGGVQYF
V gene: TRBV30
D gene: NA
J gene: TRBJ2-7